Following are 11 T cell receptor beta chains from one sample sequenced in a study of T cells in localized non-small cell lung cancer. The data were produced by immunoSEQ multiplex PCR, yet TCRdb's version contains in-frame clones alone and is incomplete. This repertoire shows tens of thousands of clones, around 93% found once; its top ten account for 6.5% to 10%. The specimen was peripheral blood, collected before any cancer treatment. The receptors were sampled from a female donor of 60 years or more with stage I lung adenocarcinoma.

This chain connects TRBV5-6 to TRBJ2-2; D not resolved. Trimming took 0 bases from V and 1 from J, leaving 4 bases between them. Germline V gene sequence: CDR1 SGHDT, CDR2 YYEEEE. CDR3 length: 14 amino acids. CDR3 sequence reads: CASSLEQNTGELFF. For the CDR3, the DNA is TGTGCCAGCAGCTTGGAGCAGAACACCGGGGAGCTGTTTTTT. The whole variable domain, remainder taken from reference TRBV5-6 and TRBJ2-2, is DAGVTQSPTHLIKTRGQQVTLRCSPKSGHDTVSWYQQALGQGPQFIFQYYEEEERQRGNFPDRFSGHQFPNYSSELNVNALLLGDSALYLCASSLEQNTGELFFGEGSRLTVL.

The rearrangement joins TRBV5-4 to TRBJ2-7, with D possibly matching TRBD1 (5 bases). V lost 2 bases and J lost 1, with 10 bases in between. The CDR3 is 14 residues long. Germline V lookup: CDR1 SGHNT, CDR2 YYREEE (reference sequence). CDR3 sequence (DNA): TGTGCCAGCAGCTTTCCGACAGTTTCCTACGAGCAGTACTTC. Translated: CASSFPTVSYEQYF.

The V and J genes are TRBV25-1 and TRBJ2-7; D might be TRBD1 (6 bases). CDR1 is MGHDK, CDR2 SYGVNS, per germline. There are 15 residues in the CDR3. The ends were cut back, 3 bases at V and 3 bases at J, with 15 bases in the middle. In DNA, the CDR3 is TGTGCCAGCAGTGACCCTTCCGGGACATTCTACGAGCAGTACTTC. This gives the protein CASSDPSGTFYEQYF.

V gene TRBV9 combines with J gene TRBJ1-3, with a weak D call TRBD1 (5 bases). CDR1 and CDR2 (germline): SGDLS, YYNGEE. V was shortened by 0 bases and J by 2 bases, with 6 bases between the two germline ends. The CDR3 has 14 amino acids. The CDR3 sequence: CASSVAGPGNTIYF. The CDR3 bases are TGTGCCAGCAGCGTAGCAGGGCCTGGAAACACCATATATTTT.

The chain uses TRBV5-4 and TRBJ2-3; 7 bases fit TRBD2. Germline trimming cut 3 bases from V and 5 bases from J; bases unmatched to any gene: 3. Germline lookup yields CDR1 SGHNT and CDR2 YYREEE (reference sequence). This CDR3 comprises 13 residues. CDR3 sequence reads: CASSSLAGDTQYF. In nucleotides, the CDR3 is TGTGCCAGCAGCTCTTTAGCGGGAGATACGCAGTATTTT.

The J gene is TRBJ1-2, the V gene TRBV4-3; TRBD1 agrees at 9 bases. CDR1 and CDR2 from the germline V gene are LGHNA and YSLEER. The CDR3 contains 16 residues. The J segment lost 4 bases and the V segment lost 0 bases, leaving 6 bases of the junction unmatched. The CDR3 protein is CASSQDRTGAGYGYTF. The CDR3 DNA sequence: TGCGCCAGCAGCCAAGATAGGACAGGGGCTGGCTATGGCTACACCTTC.

This chain connects TRBV19 to TRBJ2-3; D possibly corresponds to TRBD2 (5 bases). Germline V lookup: CDR1 LNHDA, CDR2 SQIVND (reference sequence). The V end lost 10 bases, the J end lost 1 base, and 18 bases lay between the germline ends. The CDR3 consists of 15 residues. For the CDR3, the DNA is TGTGCCACACGCAAACTAGGGAGTGGCACAGATACGCAGTATTTT. Translated, it gives CATRKLGSGTDTQYF.

The V and J genes are TRBV28 and TRBJ1-4; D call uncertain. V was cut by 5 bases and J by 10 bases, with 11 bases left in between. Germline CDR1 reads MDHEN; CDR2 reads SYDVKM. There are 12 residues in the CDR3. The chain's CDR3 is CASSRTSGKLFF. Written as DNA, the CDR3 is TGTGCCAGCAGTCGAACTAGCGGAAAACTGTTTTTT.

V usage is TRBV6-6 and J usage is TRBJ1-2; D is uncertain. Germline V CDR1 and CDR2: MNHNY, SVGAGI (reference sequence). V shed 6 bases and J shed 1 base, with 12 bases lying between them. This CDR3 has 14 residues. In DNA, the CDR3 is TGTGCCAGCAGCCGCGTTCAAGTTAACTATGGCTACACCTTC. It specifies CASSRVQVNYGYTF.

The gene calls are TRBV19 and TRBJ1-1, with D unresolved. V lost 3 bases and J 4 bases, leaving 9 bases between the germline ends. The CDR3 is 13 residues long. In germline, CDR1 is LNHDA, CDR2 SQIVND (reference sequence). CDR3 sequence reads: CASSIQEGTEAFF. The CDR3 DNA reads as TGTGCCAGTAGTATCCAGGAGGGCACTGAAGCTTTCTTT. Together with reference TRBV19 and TRBJ1-1, the CDR3 gives the full variable domain: DGGITQSPKYLFRKEGQNVTLSCEQNLNHDAMYWYRQDPGQGLRLIYYSQIVNDFQKGDIAEGYSVSREKKESFPLTVTSAQKNPTAFYLCASSIQEGTEAFFGQGTRLTVV.

This sequence joins TRBV19 and TRBJ2-2; 11 bases align to TRBD2. This CDR3 has 17 amino acids. Germline V gives CDR1 LNHDA, CDR2 SQIVND (reference sequence). J was trimmed by 5 bases and V by 5 bases; bases with no gene match: 10. CDR3 loop: CASSSYASGGRTGELFF. The DNA for the CDR3 is TGTGCCAGTAGTTCTTACGCTAGCGGGGGGAGGACCGGGGAGCTGTTTTTT. Filled out from reference TRBV19 and TRBJ2-2, the complete variable domain reads DGGITQSPKYLFRKEGQNVTLSCEQNLNHDAMYWYRQDPGQGLRLIYYSQIVNDFQKGDIAEGYSVSREKKESFPLTVTSAQKNPTAFYLCASSSYASGGRTGELFFGEGSRLTVL.